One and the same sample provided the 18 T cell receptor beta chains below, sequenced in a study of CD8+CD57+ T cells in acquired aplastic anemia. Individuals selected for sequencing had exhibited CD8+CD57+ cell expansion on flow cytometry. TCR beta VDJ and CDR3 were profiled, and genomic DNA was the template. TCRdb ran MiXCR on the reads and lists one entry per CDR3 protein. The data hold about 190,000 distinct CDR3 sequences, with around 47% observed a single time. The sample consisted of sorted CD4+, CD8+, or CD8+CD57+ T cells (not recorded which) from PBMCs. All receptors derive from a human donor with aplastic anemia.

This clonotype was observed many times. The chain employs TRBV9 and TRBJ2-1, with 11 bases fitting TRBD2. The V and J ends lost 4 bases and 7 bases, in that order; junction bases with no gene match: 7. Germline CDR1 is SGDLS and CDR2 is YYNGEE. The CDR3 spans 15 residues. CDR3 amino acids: CASSTTSGSRNEQFF. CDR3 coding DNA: TGTGCCAGCAGCACTACTAGCGGGAGTAGGAATGAGCAGTTCTTC.

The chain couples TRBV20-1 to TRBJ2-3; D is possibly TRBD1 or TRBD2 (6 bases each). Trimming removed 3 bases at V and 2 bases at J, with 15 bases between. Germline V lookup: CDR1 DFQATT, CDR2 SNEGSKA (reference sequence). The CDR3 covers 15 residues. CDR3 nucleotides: TGCAGTGCTAGTTACTGGGGGGCCGACACAGATACGCAGTATTTT. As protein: CSASYWGADTDTQYF.

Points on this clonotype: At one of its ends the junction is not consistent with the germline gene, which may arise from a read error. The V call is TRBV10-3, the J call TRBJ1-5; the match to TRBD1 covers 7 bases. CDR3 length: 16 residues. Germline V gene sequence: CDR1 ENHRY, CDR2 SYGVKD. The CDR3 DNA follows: TGTGCCAGCAGGGGGAGGACGGGATTAAACAATCAGCCCCAGGATTTT. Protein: CASRGRTGLNNQPQDF.

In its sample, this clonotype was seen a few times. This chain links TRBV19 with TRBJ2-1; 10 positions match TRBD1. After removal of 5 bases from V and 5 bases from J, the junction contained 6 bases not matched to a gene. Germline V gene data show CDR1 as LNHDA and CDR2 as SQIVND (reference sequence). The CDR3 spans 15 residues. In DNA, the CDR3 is TGTGCCAGTAGTGAAGCCGGGACAGGGGACAATGAGCAGTTCTTC. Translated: CASSEAGTGDNEQFF.

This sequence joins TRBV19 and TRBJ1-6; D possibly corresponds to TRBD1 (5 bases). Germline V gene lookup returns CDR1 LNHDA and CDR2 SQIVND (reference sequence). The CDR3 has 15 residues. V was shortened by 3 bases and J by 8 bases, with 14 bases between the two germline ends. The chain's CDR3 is CASSIIGTGDSPLHF. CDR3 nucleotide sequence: TGTGCCAGTAGTATTATCGGGACTGGGGATTCACCCCTCCACTTT.

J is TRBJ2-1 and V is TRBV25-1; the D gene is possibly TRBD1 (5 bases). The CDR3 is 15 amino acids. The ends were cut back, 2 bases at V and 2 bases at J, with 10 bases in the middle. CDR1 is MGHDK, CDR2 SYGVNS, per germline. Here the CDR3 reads CASSENDRPYNEQFF. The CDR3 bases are TGTGCCAGCAGTGAAAACGACAGACCCTACAATGAGCAGTTCTTC.

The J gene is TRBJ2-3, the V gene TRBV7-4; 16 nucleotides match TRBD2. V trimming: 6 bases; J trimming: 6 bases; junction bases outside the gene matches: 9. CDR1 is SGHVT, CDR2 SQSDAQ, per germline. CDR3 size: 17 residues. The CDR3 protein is CASSPTGTSGRADTQYF. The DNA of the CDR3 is TGTGCCAGCAGTCCCACCGGGACTAGCGGGAGGGCGGATACGCAGTATTTT.

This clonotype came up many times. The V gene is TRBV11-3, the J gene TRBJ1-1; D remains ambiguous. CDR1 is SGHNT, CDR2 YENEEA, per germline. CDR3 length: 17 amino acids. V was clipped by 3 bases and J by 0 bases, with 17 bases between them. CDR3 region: CASSLSPGERLNTEAFF. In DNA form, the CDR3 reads TGTGCCAGCAGCTTGAGCCCAGGAGAGAGATTGAACACTGAAGCTTTCTTT.

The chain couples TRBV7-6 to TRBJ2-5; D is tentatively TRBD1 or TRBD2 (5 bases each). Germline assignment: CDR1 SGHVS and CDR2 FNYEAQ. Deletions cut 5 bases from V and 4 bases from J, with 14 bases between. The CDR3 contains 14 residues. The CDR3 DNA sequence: TGTGCCAGCAGCGTACGGGACCGGGGAGAGACCCAGTACTTC. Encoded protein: CASSVRDRGETQYF.

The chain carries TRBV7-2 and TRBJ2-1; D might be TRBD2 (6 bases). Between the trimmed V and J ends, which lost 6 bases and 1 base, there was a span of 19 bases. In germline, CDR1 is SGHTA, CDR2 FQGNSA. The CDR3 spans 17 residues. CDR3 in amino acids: CASSYPAVAGSYNEQFF. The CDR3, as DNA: TGTGCCAGCAGTTATCCCGCGGTGGCGGGATCCTACAATGAGCAGTTCTTC.

The CDR3 DNA reads TGTGCCAGCAGCTTAAGCCCGTCTAGCACAGATACGCAGTATTTT. As protein: CASSLSPSSTDTQYF. This sequence joins TRBV7-7 and TRBJ2-3; D gene unclear. Trimming shortened V by 2 bases and J by 0 bases, and 9 bases separated the two germline ends. Germline CDR1 is SSHAT and CDR2 is FNYEAQ (reference sequence). This CDR3 region has 15 residues.

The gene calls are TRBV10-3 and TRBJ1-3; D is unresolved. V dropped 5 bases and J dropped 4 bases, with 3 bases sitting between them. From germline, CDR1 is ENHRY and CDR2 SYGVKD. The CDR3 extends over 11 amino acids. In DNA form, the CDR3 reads TGTGCCATCAGTTTAGGAAACACCATATATTTT. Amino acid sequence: CAISLGNTIYF.

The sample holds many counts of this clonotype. CDR3 nucleotide sequence: TGCGCCAGCAGACGGGACAGAAACACTGAAGCTTTCTTT. It yields the protein CASRRDRNTEAFF. The chain carries TRBV10-1 and TRBJ1-1, with TRBD1 matching 7 bases. CDR1 is WNHNN, CDR2 SYGVQD, per germline (reference sequence). This CDR3 comprises 13 residues. Trimming at V came to 6 bases and at J to 2 bases, leaving 3 bases not matched to a gene.

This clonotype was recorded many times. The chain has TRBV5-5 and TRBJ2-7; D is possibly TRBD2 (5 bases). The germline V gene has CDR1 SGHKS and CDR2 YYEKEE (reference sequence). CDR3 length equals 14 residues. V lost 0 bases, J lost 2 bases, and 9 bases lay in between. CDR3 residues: CASSLGTGAYEQYF. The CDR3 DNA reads TGTGCCAGCAGCTTGGGGACTGGAGCCTACGAGCAGTACTTC.

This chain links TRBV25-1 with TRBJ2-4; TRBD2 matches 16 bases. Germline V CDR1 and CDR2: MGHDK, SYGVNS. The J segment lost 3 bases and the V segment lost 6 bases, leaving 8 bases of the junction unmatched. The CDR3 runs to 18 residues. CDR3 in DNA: TGTGCCAGCAGCCGGGGACTAGCGGGAGGGCTATTCAAAAACATTCAGTACTTC. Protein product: CASSRGLAGGLFKNIQYF. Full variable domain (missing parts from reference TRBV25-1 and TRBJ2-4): EADIYQTPRYLVIGTGKKITLECSQTMGHDKMYWYQQDPGMELHLIHYSYGVNSTEKGDLSSESTVSRIRTEHFPLTLESARPSHTSQYLCASSRGLAGGLFKNIQYFGAGTRLSVL.

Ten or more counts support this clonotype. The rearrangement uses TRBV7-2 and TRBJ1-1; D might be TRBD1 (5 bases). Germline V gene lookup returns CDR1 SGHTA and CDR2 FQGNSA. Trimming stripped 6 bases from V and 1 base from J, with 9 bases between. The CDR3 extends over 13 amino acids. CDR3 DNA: TGTGCCAGCAGTTCTCAGGGGAACACTGAAGCTTTCTTT. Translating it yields CASSSQGNTEAFF. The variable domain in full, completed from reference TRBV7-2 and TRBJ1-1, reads GAGVSQSPSNKVTEKGKDVELRCDPISGHTALYWYRQSLGQGLEFLIYFQGNSAPDKSGLPSDRFSAERTGGSVSTLTIQRTQQEDSAVYLCASSSQGNTEAFFGQGTRLTVV.

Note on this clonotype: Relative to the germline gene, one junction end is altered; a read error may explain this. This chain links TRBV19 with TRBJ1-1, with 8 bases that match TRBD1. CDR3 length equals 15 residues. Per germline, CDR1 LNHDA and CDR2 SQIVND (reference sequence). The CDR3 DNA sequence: TGCGCCAGTGTACGGGACAGGCATCAGGGCACTGAAGCTTTCTTT. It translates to CASVRDRHQGTEAFF.

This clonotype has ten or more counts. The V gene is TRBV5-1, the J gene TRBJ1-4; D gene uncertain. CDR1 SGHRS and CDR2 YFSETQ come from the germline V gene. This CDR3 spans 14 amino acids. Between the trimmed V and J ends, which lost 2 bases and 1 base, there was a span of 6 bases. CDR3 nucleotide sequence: TGCGCCAGCAGCTTTGGGCAAACTAATGAAAAACTGTTTTTT. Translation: CASSFGQTNEKLFF.